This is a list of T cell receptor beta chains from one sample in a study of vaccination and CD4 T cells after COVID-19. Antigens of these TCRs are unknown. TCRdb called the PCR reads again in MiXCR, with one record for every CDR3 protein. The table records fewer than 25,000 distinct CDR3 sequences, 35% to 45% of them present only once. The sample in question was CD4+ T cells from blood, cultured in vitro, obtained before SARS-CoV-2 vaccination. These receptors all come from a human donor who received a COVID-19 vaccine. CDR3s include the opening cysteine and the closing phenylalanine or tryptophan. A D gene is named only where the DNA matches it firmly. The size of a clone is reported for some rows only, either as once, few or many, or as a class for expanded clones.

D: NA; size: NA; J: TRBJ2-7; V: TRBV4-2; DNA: TGTGCCAGCAGCCAAGATTGGGTTAGTAGTTACGAGCAGTACTTC; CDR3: CASSQDWVSSYEQYF
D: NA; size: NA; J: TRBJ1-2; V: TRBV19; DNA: TGTGCCAGTAGTAAGAATCGCAGGGAAGGGTATGGCTACACCTTC; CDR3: CASSKNRREGYGYTF
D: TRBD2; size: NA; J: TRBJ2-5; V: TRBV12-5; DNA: TGTGCTAGTGGACCAATTGACGGACTAGCTGGGGAGACCCAGTACTTC; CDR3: CASGPIDGLAGETQYF
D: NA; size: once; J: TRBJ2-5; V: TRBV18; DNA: TGTGCCAGCTCCTCGGAGACCCAGTACTTC; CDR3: CASSSETQYF
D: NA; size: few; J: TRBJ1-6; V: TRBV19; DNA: TGTGCCAGTAGTATTTCGCCGGGACTGCATAATTCACCCCTCCACTTT; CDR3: CASSISPGLHNSPLHF
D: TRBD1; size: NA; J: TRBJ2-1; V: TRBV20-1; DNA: TGCAGTGCTAGCTCCGGACAGGGCTCCTACAATGAGCAGTTCTTC; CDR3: CSASSGQGSYNEQFF
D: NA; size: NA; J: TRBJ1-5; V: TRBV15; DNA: TGTGCCACCAGCAGAGAGTTGGTGGGGGTTCAGCCCCAGCATTTT; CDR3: CATSRELVGVQPQHF
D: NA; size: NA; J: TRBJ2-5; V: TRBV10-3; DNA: TGTGCCAGCACCACGGGACGGAAGAGTGGGACCCAGTACTTC; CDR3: CASTTGRKSGTQYF
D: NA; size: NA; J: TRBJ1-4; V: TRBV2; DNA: TGTGCCAGCAGCCCAGGGGCAACTAATGAAAAACTGTTTTTT; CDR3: CASSPGATNEKLFF
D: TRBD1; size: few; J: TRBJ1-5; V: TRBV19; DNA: TGTGCCAGTAGTAGAGACAGGGAAATTAATCAGCCCCAGCATTTT; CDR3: CASSRDREINQPQHF
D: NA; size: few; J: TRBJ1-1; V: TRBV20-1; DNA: TGCAGCATAAGACTTACCCTGAACACTGAAGCTTTCTTT; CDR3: CSIRLTLNTEAFF
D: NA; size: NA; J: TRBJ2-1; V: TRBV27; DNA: TGTGCCAGCAGTGTATGGGGGAGCTCCTACAATGAGCAGTTCTTC; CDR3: CASSVWGSSYNEQFF
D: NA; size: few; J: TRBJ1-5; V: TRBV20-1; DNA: TGCAGTGCTTTGACAGACTTCAATCAGCCCCAGCATTTT; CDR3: CSALTDFNQPQHF
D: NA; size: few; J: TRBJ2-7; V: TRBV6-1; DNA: TGTGCCAGCAGTGGGGACGCCGCCTACGAGCAGTACTTC; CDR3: CASSGDAAYEQYF
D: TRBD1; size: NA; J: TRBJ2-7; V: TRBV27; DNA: TGTGCCAGCAGCTTGGCAGGGGGCATCTACGAGCAGTACTTC; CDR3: CASSLAGGIYEQYF
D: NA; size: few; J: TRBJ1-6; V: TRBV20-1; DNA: TGCAGTGCTAGAGAGACGGTCGTTAATTCACCCCTCCACTTT; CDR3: CSARETVVNSPLHF
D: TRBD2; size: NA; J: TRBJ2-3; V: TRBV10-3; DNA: TGTGCCATCAGTGGGGGAGGGTTTGATACGCAGTATTTT; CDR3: CAISGGGFDTQYF
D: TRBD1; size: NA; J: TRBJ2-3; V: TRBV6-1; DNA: TGTGCCAGCAGTGCCACAGGGGGCGTGACAGATACGCAGTATTTT; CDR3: CASSATGGVTDTQYF
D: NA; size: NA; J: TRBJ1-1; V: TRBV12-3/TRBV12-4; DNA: TGTGCCAGCAGTTCTAGGACGGGCCCCATGAACACTGAAGCTTTCTTT; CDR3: CASSSRTGPMNTEAFF
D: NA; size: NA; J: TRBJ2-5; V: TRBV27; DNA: TGTGCCAGCAGTTTACTACAGGGCCAAGAGACCCAGTACTTC; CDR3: CASSLLQGQETQYF
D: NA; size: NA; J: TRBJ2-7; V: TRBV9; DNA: TGTGCCAGCAGCGTAGATCTGGGGACCCACGAGCAGTACTTC; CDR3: CASSVDLGTHEQYF
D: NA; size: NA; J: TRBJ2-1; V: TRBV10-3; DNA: TGTGCCATCAGTAAGGAATCCGCTGAGCAGTTCTTC; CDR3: CAISKESAEQFF
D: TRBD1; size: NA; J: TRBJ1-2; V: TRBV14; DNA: TGTGCCAGCAGCCAAGATATGGACAGGGGCTATGGCTACACCTTC; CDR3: CASSQDMDRGYGYTF
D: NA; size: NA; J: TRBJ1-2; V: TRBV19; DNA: TGTGCCAGTAGTGTAAGCAGGAGTTCGAACTATGGCTACACCTTC; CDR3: CASSVSRSSNYGYTF
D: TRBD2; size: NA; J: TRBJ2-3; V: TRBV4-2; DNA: TGTGCCAGCAGCCCGTGGCCGGGGGGTAACACAGATACGCAGTATTTT; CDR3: CASSPWPGGNTDTQYF
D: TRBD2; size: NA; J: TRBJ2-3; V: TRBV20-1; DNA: TGCAGTGCTAGAAAGCGGGGGGTTACAGATACGCAGTATTTT; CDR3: CSARKRGVTDTQYF
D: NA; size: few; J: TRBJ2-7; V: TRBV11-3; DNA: TGTGCCAGCAGCTTAGGGACAAACTCCTACGAGCAGTACTTC; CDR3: CASSLGTNSYEQYF